This entry lists 10 T cell receptor beta chains sequenced from one sample in a study of blood T cell repertoires in COVID-19 (dated by TCRdb to about 2020). The library came from the immunoSEQ multiplex PCR assay. Imported from immuneACCESS, the table was reduced by TCRdb to in-frame sequences with V and J called. These copies leave out some clones; in studies compared against another copy, an unresolved V gene accounts for under half, and the cause of the remainder is not known. The sample has some 21,000 clones on record, roughly 88% of them singletons. Roughly 12% of the sample is in the top ten clones. The source material was peripheral blood. These receptors were taken from a woman at least 80 years old with active or convalescent COVID-19.

The chain couples TRBV7-8 to TRBJ2-7; 7 bases map to TRBD1. This CDR3 contains 14 residues. Per germline, CDR1 SGHVS and CDR2 FQNEAQ. The trim removed 8 bases at V and 2 bases at J, leaving 9 bases unmatched. The CDR3, as DNA: TGTGCCAGCGCCCCACGGGGACAGACCTACGAGCAGTACTTC. Its translation is CASAPRGQTYEQYF.

J is TRBJ2-2 and V is TRBV25-1; 8 bases map to TRBD1. This CDR3 is 15 amino acids long. CDR1 and CDR2 (germline): MGHDK, SYGVNS. V trimming: 6 bases; J trimming: 8 bases; junction bases outside the gene matches: 11. The CDR3 here is CASREETGVDGELFF. CDR3 DNA: TGTGCCAGCAGGGAGGAGACAGGGGTGGATGGGGAGCTGTTTTTT.

This chain uses TRBV7-6 with TRBJ2-5, with 10 bases aligning to TRBD2. V dropped 0 bases and J dropped 5; count of bases not matched to a gene: 15. Germline CDR1 is SGHVS and CDR2 is FNYEAQ. The CDR3 sequence is 19 residues long. The CDR3 region is CASSLASSGRGWGAETQYF. The CDR3 nucleotides read TGTGCCAGCAGCTTAGCGTCTAGCGGGAGAGGCTGGGGTGCGGAGACCCAGTACTTC.

The rearrangement uses TRBV6-1 and TRBJ2-5, with 8 bases identical to TRBD1. This CDR3 contains 16 residues. Germline V gives CDR1 MNHNS, CDR2 SASEGT. The J segment lost 4 bases and the V segment lost 3 bases, leaving 10 bases of the junction unmatched. CDR3 sequence (DNA): TGTGCCAGCAGTGACCCCGGGACAGGTCTTGGAGAGACCCAGTACTTC. Translation: CASSDPGTGLGETQYF.

The rearrangement uses TRBV5-8 and TRBJ2-7; D is unresolved. The germline V gene encodes CDR1 SGHTS and CDR2 YDEGEE. This CDR3 has 16 residues. The V and J ends lost 6 bases and 2 bases respectively, with 21 bases between them. The CDR3 reads CASTRGDGSPTYEQYF. The CDR3 DNA follows: TGTGCCAGCACCCGCGGCGACGGATCCCCCACCTACGAGCAGTACTTC.

The CDR3 nucleotides are TGTGCCAGCAGGCCCAGATATGGCTACACCTTC. This encodes CASRPRYGYTF. The chain links TRBV2 to TRBJ1-2; no clear D gene. This CDR3 contains 11 residues. Trimming pared 6 bases from V and 5 bases from J, leaving 7 bases between. The germline CDR1 and CDR2 sequences are SNHLY and FYNNEI. The variable domain in full, with the rest retrieved from reference TRBV2 and TRBJ1-2, is EPEVTQTPSHQVTQMGQEVILRCVPISNHLYFYWYRQILGQKVEFLVSFYNNEISEKSEIFDDQFSVERPDGSNFTLKIRSTKLEDSAMYFCASRPRYGYTFGSGTRLTVV.

The genes are TRBV28 and TRBJ2-5; TRBD1 agrees at 12 bases. Germline loops: CDR1 MDHEN, CDR2 SYDVKM. Trimming at V came to 5 bases and at J to 6 bases, leaving 13 bases not matched to a gene. CDR3 size: 17 residues. The CDR3 loop reads CASSPGYGTGGAKTQYF. The DNA of the CDR3 is TGTGCCAGCAGTCCGGGTTATGGGACAGGGGGCGCCAAGACCCAGTACTTC. The full variable domain, rest sourced from reference TRBV28 and TRBJ2-5, is DVKVTQSSRYLVKRTGEKVFLECVQDMDHENMFWYRQDPGLGLRLIYFSYDVKMKEKGDIPEGYSVSREKKERFSLILESASTNQTSMYLCASSPGYGTGGAKTQYFGPGTRLLVL.

The CDR3 DNA is TGTGCCAGCAGCTTGGGGGACAGGGCTAGCAATCAGCCCCAGCATTTT. Protein sequence: CASSLGDRASNQPQHF. This chain uses TRBV5-8 with TRBJ1-5, with 9 bases identical to TRBD1. CDR1 is SGHTS and CDR2 is YDEGEE in the germline V gene. This CDR3 is 16 amino acids long. The V gene end was trimmed by 0 bases and the J gene end by 0 bases; junction bases not matched to a gene: 1.

There are a few counts of this clone. This chain joins TRBV6-1 and TRBJ2-1; 7 bases fit TRBD1. The V and J ends lost 2 bases and 0 bases, in that order; junction bases with no gene match: 4. The CDR3 contains 16 residues. The germline V gene encodes CDR1 MNHNS and CDR2 SASEGT. The CDR3 here is CASSELGQVSYNEQFF. In nucleotides, the CDR3 is TGTGCCAGCAGTGAATTAGGACAGGTCTCCTACAATGAGCAGTTCTTC.

The chain carries TRBV7-2 and TRBJ1-2; a weak D match, TRBD1 (6 bases). Germline-derived CDR1 and CDR2 are SGHTA and FQGNSA. The CDR3 covers 15 residues. With 5 bases removed from V and 7 bases from J, the gap between germline ends came to 20 bases. The CDR3 nucleotides read TGTGCCAGCAGCCCGACCCAACAGGGCGGCGGTGGCTACACCTTC. It yields the protein CASSPTQQGGGGYTF.